Sequencing of this T cell receptor (beta chain) was carried out in a study of technical replicates of blood from a few donors. The CDR3 consists of 15 residues. V trimming: 10 bases; J trimming: 4 bases; junction bases outside the gene matches: 12. The germline CDR1 and CDR2 sequences are MNHNY and SVGAGI (reference sequence). The repertoire was sequenced with immunoSEQ multiplex PCR; TCRdb's copy has only in-frame clones and lacks some. Among tens of thousands of clones listed, roughly 91% were seen once. The receptor was derived from a human donor in good health. Some clones in this sample may be carry-over from other donors' samples. Sequencing input: PBMCs. V gene TRBV6-6 combines with J gene TRBJ2-7, with 11 positions matching TRBD2. This CDR3 is CATRNDGTSGYEQYF. DNA for the CDR3: TGTGCCACACGAAATGACGGGACTAGCGGTTACGAGCAGTACTTC.